The sequence of this T cell receptor (beta chain) was determined in a study of CXCR3-negative and CXCR3-positive naive CD8 T cells. Study context: Sequencing yielded around 130 million TRB reads, roughly 1.5 +/- 0.3 million per library. General study results and limits: TRB CDR3s of CXCR3-positive naive cells were more hydrophobic than those of CXCR3-negative naive cells. High diversity, comparable across both naive subsets, contrasted with much lower diversity in memory CD8+ cells.

Libraries of TRB cDNA were made by 5' RACE and carried UMIs. TCRdb reanalyzed the 5' RACE reads, giving one entry per CDR3 protein sequence and no DNA. The table lists roughly 93,000 distinct CDR3 sequences. CDR3 length equals 12 residues. The germline V gene has CDR1 DFQATT and CDR2 SNEGSKA (reference sequence). On this clonotype: Its target is unknown.

Sequencing was carried out using naive CXCR3+ CD8+ T cells from blood. Noted subset: CD45RO-CCR7+CD27+CD95- naive CD8+ T cells expressing CXCR3 (TNR3+). The TCR was taken from a human donor in good health. Some clones in this sample may be carry-over from other donors' samples. The chain combines TRBV20-1 with TRBJ1-1; as DNA is missing, the TRBD1 call by TCRdb cannot be tested. This chain's CDR3 is CSAIRGDTEAFF.